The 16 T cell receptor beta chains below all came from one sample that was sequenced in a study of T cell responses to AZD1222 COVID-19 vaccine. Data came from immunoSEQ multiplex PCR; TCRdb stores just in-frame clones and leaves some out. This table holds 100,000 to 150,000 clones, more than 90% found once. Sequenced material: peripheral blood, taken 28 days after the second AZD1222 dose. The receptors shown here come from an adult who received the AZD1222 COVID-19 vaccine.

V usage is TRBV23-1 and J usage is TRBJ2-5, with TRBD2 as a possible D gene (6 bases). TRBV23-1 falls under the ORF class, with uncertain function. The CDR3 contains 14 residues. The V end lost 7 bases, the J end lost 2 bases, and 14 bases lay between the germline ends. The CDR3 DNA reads TGCGCCAGCAATCCCCGGGGGATTCAAGAGACCCAGTACTTC. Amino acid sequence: CASNPRGIQETQYF.

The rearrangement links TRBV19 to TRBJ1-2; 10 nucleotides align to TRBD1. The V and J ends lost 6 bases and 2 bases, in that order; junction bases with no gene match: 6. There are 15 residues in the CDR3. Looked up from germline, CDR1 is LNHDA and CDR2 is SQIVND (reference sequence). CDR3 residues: CASRTTGGANYGYTF. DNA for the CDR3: TGTGCCAGTAGGACGACAGGGGGCGCAAACTATGGCTACACCTTC. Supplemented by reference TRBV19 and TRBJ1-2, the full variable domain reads DGGITQSPKYLFRKEGQNVTLSCEQNLNHDAMYWYRQDPGQGLRLIYYSQIVNDFQKGDIAEGYSVSREKKESFPLTVTSAQKNPTAFYLCASRTTGGANYGYTFGSGTRLTVV.

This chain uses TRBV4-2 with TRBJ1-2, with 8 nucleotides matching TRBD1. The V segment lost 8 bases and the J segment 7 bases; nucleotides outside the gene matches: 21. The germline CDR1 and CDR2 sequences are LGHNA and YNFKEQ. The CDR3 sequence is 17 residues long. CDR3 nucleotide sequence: TGTGCCAGCCGCCTCACCTCAAAACAGGGGGTTAAGGGTGGCTACACCTTC. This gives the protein CASRLTSKQGVKGGYTF.

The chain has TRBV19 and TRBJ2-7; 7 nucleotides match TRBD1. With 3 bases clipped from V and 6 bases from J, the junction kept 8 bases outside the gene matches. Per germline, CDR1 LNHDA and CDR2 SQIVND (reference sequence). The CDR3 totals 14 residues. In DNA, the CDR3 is TGTGCCAGTAGTATCACCGACAGGGAACCCGAGCAGTACTTC. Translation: CASSITDREPEQYF.

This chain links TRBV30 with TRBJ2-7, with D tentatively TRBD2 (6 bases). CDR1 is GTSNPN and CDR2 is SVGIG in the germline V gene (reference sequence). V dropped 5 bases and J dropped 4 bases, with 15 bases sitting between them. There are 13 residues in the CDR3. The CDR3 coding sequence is TGTGCCTGGGTGGGACTTTTCCCTTACGAGCAGTACTTC. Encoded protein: CAWVGLFPYEQYF.

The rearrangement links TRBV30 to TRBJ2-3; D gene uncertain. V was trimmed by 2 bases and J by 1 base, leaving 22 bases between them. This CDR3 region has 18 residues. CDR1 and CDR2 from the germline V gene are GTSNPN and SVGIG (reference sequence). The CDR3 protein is CAWSRAVGGRRGTDTQYF. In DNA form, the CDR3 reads TGTGCCTGGAGTAGGGCTGTGGGCGGTCGGAGAGGCACAGATACGCAGTATTTT.

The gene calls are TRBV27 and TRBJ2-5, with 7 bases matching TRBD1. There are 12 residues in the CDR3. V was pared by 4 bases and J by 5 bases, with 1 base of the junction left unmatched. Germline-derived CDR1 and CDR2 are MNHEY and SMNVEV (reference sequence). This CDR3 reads CASSYRGETQYF. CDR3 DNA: TGTGCCAGCAGTTACAGGGGTGAGACCCAGTACTTC.

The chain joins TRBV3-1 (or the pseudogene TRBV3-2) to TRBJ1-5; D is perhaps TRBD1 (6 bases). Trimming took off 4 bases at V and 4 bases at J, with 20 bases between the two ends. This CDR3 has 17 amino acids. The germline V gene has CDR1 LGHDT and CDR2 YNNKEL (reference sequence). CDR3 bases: TGTGCCAGCAGCCCGTCCGGGAGCGGGGGCGCGAATCAGCCCCAGCATTTT. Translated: CASSPSGSGGANQPQHF.

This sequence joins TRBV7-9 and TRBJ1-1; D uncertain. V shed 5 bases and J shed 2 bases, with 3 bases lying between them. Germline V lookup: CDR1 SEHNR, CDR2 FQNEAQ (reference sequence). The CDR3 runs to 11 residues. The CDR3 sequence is CASSINTEAFF. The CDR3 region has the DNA TGTGCCAGCAGCATTAACACTGAAGCTTTCTTT.

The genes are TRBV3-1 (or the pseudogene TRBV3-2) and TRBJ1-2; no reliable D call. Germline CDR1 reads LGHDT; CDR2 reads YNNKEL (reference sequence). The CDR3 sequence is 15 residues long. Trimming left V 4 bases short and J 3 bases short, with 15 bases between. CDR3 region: CASSPTLTPYYGYTF. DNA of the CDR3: TGTGCCAGCAGCCCGACCCTGACCCCTTACTATGGCTACACCTTC.

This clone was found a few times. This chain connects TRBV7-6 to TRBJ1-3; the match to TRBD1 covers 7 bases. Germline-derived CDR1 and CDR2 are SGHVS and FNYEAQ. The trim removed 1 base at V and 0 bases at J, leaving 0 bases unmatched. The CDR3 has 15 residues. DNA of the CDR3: TGTGCCAGCAGCTTAGGGACAGGCTCTGGAAACACCATATATTTT. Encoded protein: CASSLGTGSGNTIYF.

As DNA, the CDR3 is TGTGCCTGGAGTCGGGACAGGGTAGGAAACACCATATATTTT. Translating gives CAWSRDRVGNTIYF. The genes are TRBV30 and TRBJ1-3; 9 positions match TRBD1. This CDR3 is built from 14 residues. Germline trimming cut 2 bases from V and 4 bases from J; bases unmatched to any gene: 3. The V gene's germline CDR1 is GTSNPN and CDR2 SVGIG (reference sequence).

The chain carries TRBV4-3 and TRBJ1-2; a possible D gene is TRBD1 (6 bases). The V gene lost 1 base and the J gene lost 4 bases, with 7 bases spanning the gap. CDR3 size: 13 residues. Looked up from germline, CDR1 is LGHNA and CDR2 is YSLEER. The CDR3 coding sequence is TGCGCCAGCAGCCAAGTACAGGGCTATGGCTACACCTTC. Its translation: CASSQVQGYGYTF.

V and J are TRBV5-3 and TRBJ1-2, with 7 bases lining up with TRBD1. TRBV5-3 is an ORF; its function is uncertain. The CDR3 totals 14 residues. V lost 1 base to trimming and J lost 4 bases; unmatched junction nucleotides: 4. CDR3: CARSLTGVGYGYTF. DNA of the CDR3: TGTGCCAGAAGCTTGACAGGGGTGGGCTATGGCTACACCTTC.

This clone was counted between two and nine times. The CDR3 sequence: CASSPSGREIGQYF. The CDR3 DNA is TGTGCCAGCAGCCCATCCGGCAGGGAGATTGGGCAGTACTTC. This sequence joins TRBV14 and TRBJ2-7, with D perhaps being TRBD1 or TRBD2 (5 bases each). Per germline, CDR1 SGHDN and CDR2 FVKESK. Trimming cost V 4 bases and J 9 bases, with 19 bases left between them. The length of the CDR3 is 14 residues.

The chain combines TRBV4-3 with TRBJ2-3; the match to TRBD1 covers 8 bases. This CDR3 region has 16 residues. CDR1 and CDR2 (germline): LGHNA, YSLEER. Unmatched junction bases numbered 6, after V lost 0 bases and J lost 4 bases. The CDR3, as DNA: TGCGCCAGCAGCCAAGATATAGGACAGGGCGCAGATACGCAGTATTTT. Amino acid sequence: CASSQDIGQGADTQYF.